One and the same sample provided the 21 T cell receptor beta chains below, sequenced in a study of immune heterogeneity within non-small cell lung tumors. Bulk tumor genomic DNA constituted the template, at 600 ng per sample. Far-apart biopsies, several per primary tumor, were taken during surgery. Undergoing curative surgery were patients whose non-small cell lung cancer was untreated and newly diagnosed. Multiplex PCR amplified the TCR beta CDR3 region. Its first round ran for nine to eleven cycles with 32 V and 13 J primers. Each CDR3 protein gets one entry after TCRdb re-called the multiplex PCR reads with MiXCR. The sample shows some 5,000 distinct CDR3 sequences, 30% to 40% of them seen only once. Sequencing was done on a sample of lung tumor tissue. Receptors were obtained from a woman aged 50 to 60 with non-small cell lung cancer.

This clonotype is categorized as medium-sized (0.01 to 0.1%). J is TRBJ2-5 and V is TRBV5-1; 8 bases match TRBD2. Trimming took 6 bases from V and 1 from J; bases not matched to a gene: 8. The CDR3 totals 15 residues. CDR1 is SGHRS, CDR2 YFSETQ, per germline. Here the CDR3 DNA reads TGCGCCAGCAAGGCGGGGGGCTACGTCCAAGAGACCCAGTACTTC. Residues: CASKAGGYVQETQYF.

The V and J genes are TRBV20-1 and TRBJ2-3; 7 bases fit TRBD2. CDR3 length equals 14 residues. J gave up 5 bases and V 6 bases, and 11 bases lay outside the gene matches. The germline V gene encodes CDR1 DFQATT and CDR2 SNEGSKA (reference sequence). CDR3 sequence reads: CSATSGGLGDTQYF. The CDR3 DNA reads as TGCAGTGCCACATCGGGGGGTCTCGGAGATACGCAGTATTTT.

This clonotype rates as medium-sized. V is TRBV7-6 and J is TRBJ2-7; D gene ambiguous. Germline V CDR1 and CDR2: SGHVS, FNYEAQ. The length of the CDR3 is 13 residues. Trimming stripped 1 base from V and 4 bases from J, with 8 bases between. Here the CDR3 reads CASSLDNTYEQYF. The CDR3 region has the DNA TGTGCCAGCAGCTTAGACAATACTTACGAGCAGTACTTC.

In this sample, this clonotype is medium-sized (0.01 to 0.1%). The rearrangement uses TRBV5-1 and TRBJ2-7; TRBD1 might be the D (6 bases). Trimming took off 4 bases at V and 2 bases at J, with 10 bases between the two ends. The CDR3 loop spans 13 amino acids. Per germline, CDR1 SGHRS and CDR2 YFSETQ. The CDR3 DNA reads TGCGCCAGCAGCAAGGGACAAACCTACGAGCAGTACTTC. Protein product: CASSKGQTYEQYF.

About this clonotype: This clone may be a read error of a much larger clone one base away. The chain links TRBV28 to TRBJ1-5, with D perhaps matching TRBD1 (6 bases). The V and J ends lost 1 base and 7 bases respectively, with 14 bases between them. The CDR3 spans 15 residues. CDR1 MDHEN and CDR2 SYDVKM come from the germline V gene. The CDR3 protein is CASSLSRPGAQPQHF. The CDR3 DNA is TGTGCCAGCAGTTTATCCCGACCAGGGGCCCAGCCCCAGCATTTT.

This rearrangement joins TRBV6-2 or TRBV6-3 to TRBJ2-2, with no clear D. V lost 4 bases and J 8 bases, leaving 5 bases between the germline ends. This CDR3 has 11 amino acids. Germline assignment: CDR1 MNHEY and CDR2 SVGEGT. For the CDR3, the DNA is TGTGCCAGCAGTTCTGGTGGGGAGCTGTTTTTT. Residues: CASSSGGELFF.

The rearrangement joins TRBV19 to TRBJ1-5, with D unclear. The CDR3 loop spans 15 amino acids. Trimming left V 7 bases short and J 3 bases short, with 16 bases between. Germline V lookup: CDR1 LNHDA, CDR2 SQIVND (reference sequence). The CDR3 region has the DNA TGTGCCAGTAACTTATACGGGAGGCCCAATCAGCCCCAGCATTTT. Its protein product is CASNLYGRPNQPQHF.

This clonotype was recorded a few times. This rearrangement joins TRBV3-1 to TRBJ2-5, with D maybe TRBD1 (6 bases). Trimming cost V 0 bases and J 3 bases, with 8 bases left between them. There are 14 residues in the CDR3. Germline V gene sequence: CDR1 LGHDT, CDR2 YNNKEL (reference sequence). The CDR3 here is CASSQDTGKETQYF. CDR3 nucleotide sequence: TGTGCCAGCAGCCAAGATACAGGGAAAGAGACCCAGTACTTC.

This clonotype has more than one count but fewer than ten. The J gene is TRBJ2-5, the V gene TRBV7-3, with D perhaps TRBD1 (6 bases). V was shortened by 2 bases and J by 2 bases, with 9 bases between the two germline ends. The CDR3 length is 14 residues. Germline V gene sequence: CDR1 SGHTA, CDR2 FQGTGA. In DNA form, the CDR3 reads TGTGCCAGCAGCTTAGGACAGATACAAGAGACCCAGTACTTC. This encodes CASSLGQIQETQYF. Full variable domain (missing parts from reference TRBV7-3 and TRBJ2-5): GAGVSQTPSNKVTEKGKYVELRCDPISGHTALYWYRQSLGQGPEFLIYFQGTGAADDSGLPNDRFFAVRPEGSVSTLKIQRTERGDSAVYLCASSLGQIQETQYFGPGTRLLVL.

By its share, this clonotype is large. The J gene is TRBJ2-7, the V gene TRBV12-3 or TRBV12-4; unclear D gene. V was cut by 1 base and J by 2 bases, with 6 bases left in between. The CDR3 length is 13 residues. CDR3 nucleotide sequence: TGTGCCAGCAGTTTAGGCCCACCCTACGAGCAGTACTTC. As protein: CASSLGPPYEQYF.

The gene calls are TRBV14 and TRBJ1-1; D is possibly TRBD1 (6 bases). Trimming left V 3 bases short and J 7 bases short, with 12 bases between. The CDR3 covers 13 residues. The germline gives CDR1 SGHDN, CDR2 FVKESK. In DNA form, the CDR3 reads TGTGCCAGCAGCCACTACAGGGAAGGTGAAGCTTTCTTT. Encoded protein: CASSHYREGEAFF.

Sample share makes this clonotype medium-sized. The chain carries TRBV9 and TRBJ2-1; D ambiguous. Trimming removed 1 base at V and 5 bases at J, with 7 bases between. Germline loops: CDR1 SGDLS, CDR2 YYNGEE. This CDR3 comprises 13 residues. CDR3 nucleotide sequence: TGTGCCAGCAGCGTATGGCAGGACAATGAGCAGTTCTTC. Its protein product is CASSVWQDNEQFF.

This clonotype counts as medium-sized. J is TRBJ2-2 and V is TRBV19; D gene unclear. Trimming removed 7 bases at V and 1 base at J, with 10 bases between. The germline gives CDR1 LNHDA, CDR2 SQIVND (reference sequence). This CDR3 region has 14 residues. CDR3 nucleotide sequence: TGTGCCAGTACCGAAAGGCAGAACACCGGGGAGCTGTTTTTT. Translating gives CASTERQNTGELFF. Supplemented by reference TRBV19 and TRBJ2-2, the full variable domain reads DGGITQSPKYLFRKEGQNVTLSCEQNLNHDAMYWYRQDPGQGLRLIYYSQIVNDFQKGDIAEGYSVSREKKESFPLTVTSAQKNPTAFYLCASTERQNTGELFFGEGSRLTVL.

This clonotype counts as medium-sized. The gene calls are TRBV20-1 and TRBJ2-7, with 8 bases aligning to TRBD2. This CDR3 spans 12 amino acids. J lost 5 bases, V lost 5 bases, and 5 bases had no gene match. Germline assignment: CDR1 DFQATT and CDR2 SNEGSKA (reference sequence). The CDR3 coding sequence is TGCAGTGCTTCCCGGGGGGGCAACGAGCAGTACTTC. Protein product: CSASRGGNEQYF.

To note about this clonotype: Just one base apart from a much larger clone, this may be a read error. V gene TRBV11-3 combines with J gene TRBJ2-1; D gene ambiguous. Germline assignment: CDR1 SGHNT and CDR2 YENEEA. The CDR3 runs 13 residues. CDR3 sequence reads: CASSLNSYNEHFF. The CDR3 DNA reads TGTGCCAGCAGCTTAAACAGCTACAATGAGCATTTCTTC.

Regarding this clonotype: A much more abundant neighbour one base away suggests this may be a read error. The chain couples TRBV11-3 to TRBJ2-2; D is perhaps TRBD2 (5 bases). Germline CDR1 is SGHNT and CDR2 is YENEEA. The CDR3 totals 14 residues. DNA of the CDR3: TGTGCCACCAGCCCCCTGGGAGTCACCGGGGAGCTGTTTTTT. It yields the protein CATSPLGVTGELFF.

The CDR3 is CASSTGGRETQYF. As DNA, the CDR3 is TGTGCCAGCAGTACAGGGGGCAGGGAGACCCAGTACTTC. The chain recombines TRBV27 with TRBJ2-5, with 9 bases lining up with TRBD1. Germline V lookup: CDR1 MNHEY, CDR2 SMNVEV (reference sequence). This CDR3 is 13 amino acids long. The V segment lost 5 bases and the J segment 5 bases; nucleotides outside the gene matches: 3.

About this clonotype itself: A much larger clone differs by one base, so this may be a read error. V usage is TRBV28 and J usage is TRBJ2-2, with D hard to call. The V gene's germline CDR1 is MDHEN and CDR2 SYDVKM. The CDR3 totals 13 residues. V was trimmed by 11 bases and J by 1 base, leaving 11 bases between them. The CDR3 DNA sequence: TGTGCCTGCATAGAGAAGAACACCGGGGAGCTGTTTTTT. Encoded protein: CACIEKNTGELFF.

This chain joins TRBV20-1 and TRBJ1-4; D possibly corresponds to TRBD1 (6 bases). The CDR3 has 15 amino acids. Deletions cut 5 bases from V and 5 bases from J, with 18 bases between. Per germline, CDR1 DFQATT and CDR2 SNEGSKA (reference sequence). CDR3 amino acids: CSAPQNLGQNEKLFF. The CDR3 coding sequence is TGCAGTGCTCCGCAAAACCTCGGACAGAATGAAAAACTGTTTTTT.

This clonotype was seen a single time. The CDR3 sequence: CSATPQAGTFYGYTF. For the CDR3, the DNA is TGCAGTGCTACCCCACAGGCAGGGACCTTCTATGGCTACACCTTC. This chain joins TRBV20-1 and TRBJ1-2, with a weak D call TRBD1 (5 bases). Germline V gene sequence: CDR1 DFQATT, CDR2 SNEGSKA (reference sequence). This CDR3 spans 15 amino acids. V lost 4 bases to trimming and J lost 4 bases, with 19 bases between them.

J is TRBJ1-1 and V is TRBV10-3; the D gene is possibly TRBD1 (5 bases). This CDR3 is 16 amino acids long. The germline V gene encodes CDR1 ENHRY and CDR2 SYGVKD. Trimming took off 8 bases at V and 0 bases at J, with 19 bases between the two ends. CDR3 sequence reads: CAIQESRAALNTEAFF. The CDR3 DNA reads TGTGCCATCCAGGAGAGCAGGGCCGCCCTGAACACTGAAGCTTTCTTT.